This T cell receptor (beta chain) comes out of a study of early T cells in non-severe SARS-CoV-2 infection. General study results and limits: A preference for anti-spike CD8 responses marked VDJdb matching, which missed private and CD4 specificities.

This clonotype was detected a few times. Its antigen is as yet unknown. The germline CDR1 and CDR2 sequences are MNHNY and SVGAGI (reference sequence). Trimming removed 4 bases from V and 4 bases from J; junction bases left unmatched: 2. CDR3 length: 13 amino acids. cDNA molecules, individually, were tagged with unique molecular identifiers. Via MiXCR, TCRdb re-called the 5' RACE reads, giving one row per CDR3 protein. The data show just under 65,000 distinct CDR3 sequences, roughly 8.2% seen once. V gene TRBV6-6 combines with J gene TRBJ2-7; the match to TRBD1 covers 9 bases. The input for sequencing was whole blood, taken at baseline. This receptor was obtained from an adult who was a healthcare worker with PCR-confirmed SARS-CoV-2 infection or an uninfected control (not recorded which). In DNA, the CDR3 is TGTGCCAGCAGTTGGACAGGGGAGTACGAGCAGTACTTC. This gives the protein CASSWTGEYEQYF.